The following is a T cell receptor beta chain sequence with its context. Time point defined: patch test 1, 2 weeks after DPC sensitization. Treatment here: therapeutic diphenylcyclopropenone sensitization with weekly scalp DPC. This sample stems from a study of human T cells and chemical hapten exposure. CDR1 is SNHLY, CDR2 FYNNEI, per germline. The ends were cut back, 3 bases at V and 4 bases at J, with 12 bases in the middle. The CDR3 totals 14 residues. TCRdb reprocessed the RACE reads with MiXCR, giving one entry per CDR3 protein. The data contain about 120,000 distinct CDR3 sequences, roughly an eighth of them singletons.

The sequence derives from a man aged 18 to 30 with alopecia areata. Some clones in this sample may be carry-over from other donors' samples. The sequenced sample was whole blood, obtained in connection with sensitization to the hapten diphenylcyclopropenone (DPC). V is TRBV2 and J is TRBJ2-5; tentative D call: TRBD2 (7 bases). In nucleotides, the CDR3 is TGTGCCAGCAGTGAGGCCGGGGGGCGAGAGACCCAGTACTTC. Amino acid sequence: CASSEAGGRETQYF.